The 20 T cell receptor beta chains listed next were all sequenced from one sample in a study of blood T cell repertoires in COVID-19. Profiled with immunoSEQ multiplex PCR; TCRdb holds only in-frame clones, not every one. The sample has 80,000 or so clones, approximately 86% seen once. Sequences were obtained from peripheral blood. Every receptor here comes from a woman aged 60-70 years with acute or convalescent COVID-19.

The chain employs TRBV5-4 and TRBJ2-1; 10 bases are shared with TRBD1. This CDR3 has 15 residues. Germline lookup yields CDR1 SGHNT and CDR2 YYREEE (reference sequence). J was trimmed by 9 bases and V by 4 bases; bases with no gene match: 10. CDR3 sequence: CASSHDRGLVSEQFF. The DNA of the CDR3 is TGTGCCAGCAGCCATGACAGGGGGCTAGTCAGTGAGCAGTTCTTC.

The CDR3 reads CASSQDMTGYNSPLHF. In DNA, the CDR3 is TGCGCCAGCAGCCAAGATATGACAGGGTATAATTCACCCCTCCACTTT. The chain uses TRBV4-1 and TRBJ1-6; 7 bases align to TRBD1. Germline V gives CDR1 MGHRA, CDR2 YSYEKL. The CDR3 contains 16 residues. V dropped 0 bases and J dropped 4; count of bases not matched to a gene: 3.

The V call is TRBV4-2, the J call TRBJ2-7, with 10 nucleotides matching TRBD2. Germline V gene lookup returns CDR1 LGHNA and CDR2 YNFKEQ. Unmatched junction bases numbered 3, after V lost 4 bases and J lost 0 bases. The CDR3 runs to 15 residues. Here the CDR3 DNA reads TGTGCCAGCAGCCCGCGACTAGCGGGCTCCTACGAGCAGTACTTC. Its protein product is CASSPRLAGSYEQYF.

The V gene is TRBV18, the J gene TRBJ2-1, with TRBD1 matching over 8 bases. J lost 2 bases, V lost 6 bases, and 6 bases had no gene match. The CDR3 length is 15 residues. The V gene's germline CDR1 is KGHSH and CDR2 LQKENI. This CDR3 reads CASSQGTGTYNEQFF. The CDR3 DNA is TGTGCCAGCTCCCAGGGGACAGGAACCTACAATGAGCAGTTCTTC.

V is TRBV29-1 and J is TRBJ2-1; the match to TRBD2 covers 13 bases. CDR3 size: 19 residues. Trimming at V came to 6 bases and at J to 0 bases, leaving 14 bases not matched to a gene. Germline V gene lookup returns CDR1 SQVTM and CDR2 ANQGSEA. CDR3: CSVMLIGLAGEGSYNEQFF. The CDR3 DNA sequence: TGCAGCGTGATGTTAATTGGACTAGCGGGGGAGGGCTCCTACAATGAGCAGTTCTTC.

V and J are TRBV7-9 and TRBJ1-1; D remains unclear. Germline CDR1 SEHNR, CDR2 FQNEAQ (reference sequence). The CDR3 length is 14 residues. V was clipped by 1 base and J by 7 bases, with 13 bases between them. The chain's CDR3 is CASSLVLAPIEAFF. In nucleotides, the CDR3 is TGTGCCAGCAGCTTAGTGTTAGCCCCAATTGAAGCTTTCTTT.

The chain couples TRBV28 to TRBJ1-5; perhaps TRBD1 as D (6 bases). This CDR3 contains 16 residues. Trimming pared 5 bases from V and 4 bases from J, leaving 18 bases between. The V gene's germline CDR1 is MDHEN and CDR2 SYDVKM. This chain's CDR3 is CASSLRRTVENQPQHF. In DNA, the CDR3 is TGTGCCAGCAGTCTCCGCCGGACAGTAGAAAATCAGCCCCAGCATTTT.

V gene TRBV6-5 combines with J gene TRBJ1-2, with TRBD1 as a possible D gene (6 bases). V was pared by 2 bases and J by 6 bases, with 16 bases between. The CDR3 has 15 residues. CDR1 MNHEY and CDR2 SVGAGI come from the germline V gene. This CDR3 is CASSYTRGGGNGYTF. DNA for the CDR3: TGTGCCAGCAGTTACACTAGAGGGGGGGGGAATGGCTACACCTTC.

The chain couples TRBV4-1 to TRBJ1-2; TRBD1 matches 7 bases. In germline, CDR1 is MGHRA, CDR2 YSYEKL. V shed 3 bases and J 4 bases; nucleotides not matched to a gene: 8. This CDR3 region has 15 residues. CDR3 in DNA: TGCGCCAGCAGCCAGGAAAGGGGGCATGGCTATGGCTACACCTTC. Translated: CASSQERGHGYGYTF.

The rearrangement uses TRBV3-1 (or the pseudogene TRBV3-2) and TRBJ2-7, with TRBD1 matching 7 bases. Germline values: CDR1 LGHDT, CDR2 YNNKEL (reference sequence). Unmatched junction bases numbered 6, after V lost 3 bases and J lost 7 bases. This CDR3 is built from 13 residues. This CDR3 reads CASSQGQWKEQYF. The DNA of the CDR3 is TGTGCCAGCAGCCAGGGACAGTGGAAAGAGCAGTACTTC.

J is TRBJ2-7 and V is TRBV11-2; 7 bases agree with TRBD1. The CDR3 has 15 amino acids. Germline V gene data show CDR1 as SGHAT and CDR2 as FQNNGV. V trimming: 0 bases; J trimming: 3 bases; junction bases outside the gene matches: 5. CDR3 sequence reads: CASSLDLDRVYEQYF. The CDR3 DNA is TGTGCCAGCAGCTTAGACCTAGACAGGGTCTACGAGCAGTACTTC.

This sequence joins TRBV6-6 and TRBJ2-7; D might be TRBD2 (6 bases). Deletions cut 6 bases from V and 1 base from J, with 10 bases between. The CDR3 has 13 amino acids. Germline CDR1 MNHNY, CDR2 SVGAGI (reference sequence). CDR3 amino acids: CASSRGLSYEQYF. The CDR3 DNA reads TGTGCCAGCAGCCGGGGACTGTCCTACGAGCAGTACTTC.

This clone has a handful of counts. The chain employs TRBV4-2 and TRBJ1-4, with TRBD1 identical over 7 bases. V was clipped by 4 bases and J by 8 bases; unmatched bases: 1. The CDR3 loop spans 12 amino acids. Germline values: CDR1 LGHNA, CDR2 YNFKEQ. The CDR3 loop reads CASSPDREKLFF. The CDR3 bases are TGTGCCAGCAGCCCGGACAGGGAAAAACTGTTTTTT.

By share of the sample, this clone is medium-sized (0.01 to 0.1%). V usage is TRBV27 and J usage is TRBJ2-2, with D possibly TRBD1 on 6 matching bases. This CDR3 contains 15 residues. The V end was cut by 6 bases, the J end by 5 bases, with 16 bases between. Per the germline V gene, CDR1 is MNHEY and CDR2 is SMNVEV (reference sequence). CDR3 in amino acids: CASRQGQSQTGELFF. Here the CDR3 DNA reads TGTGCCAGCAGGCAGGGGCAGAGTCAAACCGGGGAGCTGTTTTTT.

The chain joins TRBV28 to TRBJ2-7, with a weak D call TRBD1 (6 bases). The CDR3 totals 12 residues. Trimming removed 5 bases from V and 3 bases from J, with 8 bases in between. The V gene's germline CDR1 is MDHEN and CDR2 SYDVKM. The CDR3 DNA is TGTGCCAGCAGTACAGGGTACTACGAGCAGTACTTC. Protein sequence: CASSTGYYEQYF.

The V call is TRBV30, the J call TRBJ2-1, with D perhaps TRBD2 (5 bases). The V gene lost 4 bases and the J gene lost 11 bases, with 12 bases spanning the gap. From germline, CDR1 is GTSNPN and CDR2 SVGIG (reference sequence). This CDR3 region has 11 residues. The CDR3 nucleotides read TGTGCCTGGACCTCCCACGGGAAGCAGTTCTTC. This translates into CAWTSHGKQFF.

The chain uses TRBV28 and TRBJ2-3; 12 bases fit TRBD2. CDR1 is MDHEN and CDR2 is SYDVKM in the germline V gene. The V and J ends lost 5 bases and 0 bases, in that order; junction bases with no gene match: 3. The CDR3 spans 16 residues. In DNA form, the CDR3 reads TGTGCCAGCAGTGAACTAGCGGGGGGAAGCACAGATACGCAGTATTTT. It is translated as CASSELAGGSTDTQYF.

The CDR3 protein is CASRQAGPGETQYF. The CDR3 DNA reads as TGTGCCAGCAGACAAGCGGGTCCAGGGGAGACCCAGTACTTC. J is TRBJ2-5 and V is TRBV6-5, with D perhaps TRBD2 (6 bases). This CDR3 contains 14 residues. V lost 6 bases to trimming and J lost 5 bases, with 16 bases between them. Germline V CDR1 and CDR2: MNHEY, SVGAGI.

CDR3 DNA sequence: TGCGCCAGCAGCCAAGCCCCGGGGGAGGTTTTCTCTGGGGCCAACGTCCTGACTTTC. It specifies CASSQAPGEVFSGANVLTF. The rearrangement links TRBV4-3 to TRBJ2-6, with D tentatively TRBD2 (6 bases). Between the trimmed V and J ends, which lost 1 base and 0 bases, there was a span of 16 bases. The germline gives CDR1 LGHNA, CDR2 YSLEER. This CDR3 comprises 19 residues.

CDR3 sequence: CASSYQGQQPQHF. For the CDR3, the DNA is TGTGCCAGCAGTTACCAGGGTCAGCAGCCCCAGCATTTT. The chain employs TRBV5-5 and TRBJ1-5, with D perhaps matching TRBD1 (5 bases). The CDR3 has 13 amino acids. V dropped 5 bases and J dropped 7 bases, with 13 bases sitting between them. Looked up from germline, CDR1 is SGHKS and CDR2 is YYEKEE (reference sequence).